A few counts support the clone carrying this T cell receptor (beta chain). Germline V CDR1 and CDR2: SGDLS, YYNGEE. V shed 2 bases, J shed 5 bases, and the junction held 9 bases outside the gene matches. This CDR3 has 17 amino acids. This entry belongs to a study of CD8 T cells in ankylosing spondylitis. Library preparation for TCR beta used quantitative 5'-RACE with molecular barcodes. TCRdb analysed the 5' RACE reads with MiXCR anew, one entry per CDR3 protein. Altogether around 120,000 distinct CDR3 sequences are present, less than 25% being singletons, with the ten largest covering 9% to 15%. The specimen was synovial fluid, either unsorted or a sorted T cell fraction (not recorded which). This sequence joins TRBV9 and TRBJ2-7, with 14 bases lining up with TRBD2. The receptor was derived from a male donor with ankylosing spondylitis. The CDR3 sequence: CASSVDKGTSGSHEQYF. CDR3 coding DNA: TGTGCCAGCAGCGTGGATAAAGGGACTAGCGGGAGCCACGAGCAGTACTTC.